This T cell receptor (beta chain) was captured in a study of blood T cell repertoires in COVID-19. Study-level background: Sources were T cells, B-cell-depleted T cells, or PBMCs; the material itself was cDNA or gDNA.

The V and J ends lost 3 bases and 5 bases, in that order; junction bases with no gene match: 14. CDR3 length equals 17 residues. Germline lookup yields CDR1 LNHDA and CDR2 SQIVND (reference sequence). Here immunoSEQ multiplex PCR was the method, and the copy in TCRdb shows in-frame clones only, minus some. The table includes 240,000 or so clones, about three quarters detected once. The V call is TRBV19, the J call TRBJ2-5, with 8 bases that match TRBD1. The receptor's source is a woman aged 80 or over with acute or convalescent COVID-19. Sequenced sample: peripheral blood. The CDR3 reads CASSIWTGLGARETQYF. The CDR3 DNA reads TGTGCCAGTAGTATCTGGACAGGGCTGGGTGCAAGGGAGACCCAGTACTTC.